This T cell receptor beta chain was captured in a study of radiation and T cells in renal cell carcinoma. In germline, CDR1 is MGHRA, CDR2 YSYEKL. V trimming: 1 base; J trimming: 7 bases; junction bases outside the gene matches: 6. CDR3 length equals 14 residues. Produced via immunoSEQ multiplex PCR; TCRdb's table is partial and in-frame only. The sample includes roughly 92,000 clones, more than 65% of them seen just once. Time point here: blood 4 weeks post-SBRT, at nephrectomy. Documented treatment: 15 Gy SBRT to primary tumor, nephrectomy 4 weeks later. Concerning this clone: What it binds is not known.

Study-level points and caveats: From baseline, blood top tumor clonotypes peaked at 2 weeks post-radiation. Without pretreatment biopsies, baseline tumor clonotype presence was undetermined.

The genes are TRBV4-1 and TRBJ2-7, with 8 bases fitting TRBD2. The sequence derives from a man in his sixties with renal cell carcinoma. The source was blood, collected from a patient whose treatment included radiotherapy and nephrectomy. This CDR3 is CASSQAGGRREQYF. CDR3 bases: TGCGCCAGCAGCCAAGCGGGAGGGAGGCGGGAGCAGTACTTC.